The rows below give T cell receptor beta chains drawn from one sample of a study of T-cell reconstitution after alpha-beta-depleted transplantation in children. Each CDR3 protein gets one entry after TCRdb re-called the PCR reads with MiXCR. The sample has some 200,000 distinct CDR3 sequences; 13% to 15% are singletons. This sample comprised PBMCs from the stem cell graft donor, obtained from the stem cell graft. All receptors come from a human donor who donated a stem cell graft to a child with acute lymphoblastic leukemia. Both conserved end residues are part of each CDR3. The D gene is left open where the match is weak. For some rows the clone size is stated as once, few or many, or as a class when expanded; others skip it.

v_gene	abundance	d_gene	j_gene	CDR3nt	CDR3aa
TRBV20-1	many	TRBD1	TRBJ1-2	TGCAGTGCCTGGGACAGGGGCTATGGCTACACCTTC	CSAWDRGYGYTF
TRBV5-1	.	TRBD2	TRBJ2-5	TGCGCCAGCAGCTTGGCCCCGACTAGCGGGAGGCAACCTAGGCTGAAAGAGACCCAGTACTTC	CASSLAPTSGRQPRLKETQYF
TRBV5-6	many	.	TRBJ2-7	TGTGCCAGCAGCTTGGGGACAGCAGCCTACGAGCAGTACTTC	CASSLGTAAYEQYF
TRBV7-9	many	.	TRBJ2-7	TGTGCCAGCAGCTTAGTTAGTCGCGAGCAGTACTTC	CASSLVSREQYF
TRBV5-1	few	TRBD1	TRBJ2-7	TGCGCCAGCACCCGGACAGGGATGGTCTACGAGCAGTACTTC	CASTRTGMVYEQYF
TRBV7-9	.	.	TRBJ1-3	TGTGCCAGCACTCAGGATTGGGGTGGCTCTGGAAACACCATATATTTT	CASTQDWGGSGNTIYF
TRBV15	.	.	TRBJ2-4	TGTGCCACCAGCAGGAAAGGTAGTCGTCAGTACTTC	CATSRKGSRQYF
TRBV5-1	.	TRBD1	TRBJ2-2	TGCGCCAGCAGCCACACAGGGGTGAACACCGGGGAGCTGTTTTTT	CASSHTGVNTGELFF
TRBV7-9	many	.	TRBJ2-5	TGTGCCAGCAGCGACAGGTTCTCAAACTTCCAAGAGACCCAGTACTTC	CASSDRFSNFQETQYF
TRBV5-5	many	TRBD1	TRBJ2-7	TGTGCCAGCACCTCCACCTTCCGGGACAGAACCTACGAGCAGTACTTC	CASTSTFRDRTYEQYF
TRBV5-1	many	.	TRBJ2-7	TGCGCCAGCAGCTTGCCGAGCTCCTACGAGCAGTACTTC	CASSLPSSYEQYF
TRBV5-1	few	TRBD1	TRBJ1-2	TGCGCCAGCAAACCGGGACAGCAAAGTAACTATGGCTACACCTTC	CASKPGQQSNYGYTF
TRBV28	few	TRBD2	TRBJ2-1	TGTGCCAGCAGTTTGAGTCTAGCGGGCGTGGGTGAGCAGTTCTTC	CASSLSLAGVGEQFF
TRBV11-2	many	.	TRBJ2-7	TGTGCCAGCAGCTTAATACCGCAGGCCTATCGGGACGAGCAGTACTTC	CASSLIPQAYRDEQYF
TRBV12-3/TRBV12-4	.	TRBD1	TRBJ1-5	TGTGCCAGCAGCCAAAGGACAGGGTTGGGTCAGCCCCAGCATTTT	CASSQRTGLGQPQHF
TRBV20-1	few	.	TRBJ2-1	TGCAGTGCTAGGCGTAGGGGGGATGAGCAGTTCTTC	CSARRRGDEQFF
TRBV11-2	many	TRBD2	TRBJ2-5	TGTGCCAGCAGCTTGTCCAGCGGGAGTGAGACCCAGTACTTC	CASSLSSGSETQYF
TRBV20-1	many	TRBD1	TRBJ2-1	TGCAGTGCTAGAGTTTTCGGACAGGGGGCGGATGAGCAGTTCTTC	CSARVFGQGADEQFF
TRBV12-3/TRBV12-4	many	.	TRBJ2-5	TGTGCCAGCCGTCAGCGGATCCAAGAGACCCAGTACTTC	CASRQRIQETQYF
TRBV5-6	.	.	TRBJ2-7	TGTGCCAGCAGCGCCGTTGTGGCGGGAAGCCTCATGTCCTACGAGCAGTACTTC	CASSAVVAGSLMSYEQYF
TRBV11-1	many	TRBD2	TRBJ2-1	TGTGCCAGCAGCCCCTACAGGCGGAGCGGGGTTGGCAATGAGCAGTTCTTC	CASSPYRRSGVGNEQFF
TRBV29-1	many	.	TRBJ2-1	TGCAGCGTTCAATCCGGGGGTATATCCGTTCAGTTCTTC	CSVQSGGISVQFF
TRBV2	many	.	TRBJ2-6	TGTGCCAGCCGACCCGGATTCTACTCGGGGGGCGATTATGGAGGGGCCAACGTCCTGACTTTC	CASRPGFYSGGDYGGANVLTF
TRBV28	.	TRBD2	TRBJ2-3	TGTGCCAGCAGCCCCAATAGCGGGAGGGACACAGATACGCAGTATTTT	CASSPNSGRDTDTQYF
TRBV24-1	many	TRBD1	TRBJ2-7	TGTGCCACCAGTGATTCTCGGGACAGCTACGAGCAGTACTTC	CATSDSRDSYEQYF
TRBV5-1	few	TRBD1	TRBJ2-2	TGCGCCAGCAGCGTGACAGGGCGGAGCACCGGGGAGCTGTTTTTT	CASSVTGRSTGELFF
TRBV10-1	once	TRBD2	TRBJ2-7	TGCGCCAGCAGTGAAGCAGGCGGGAGCTCCTACGAGCAGTACTTC	CASSEAGGSSYEQYF
TRBV7-8	many	TRBD2	TRBJ2-5	TGTGCCAGCAGCTTGTCGCTGTGGGGACTAGCAGAAGAGACCCAGTACTTC	CASSLSLWGLAEETQYF
TRBV28	many	TRBD2	TRBJ2-5	TGTGCCAGCAGAACATACCTGGAGGCTAGCGGGAGTGAGACCCAGTACTTC	CASRTYLEASGSETQYF